This T cell receptor beta chain was sequenced in a study of T cells and copy number aberrations in small-cell lung cancer listed by TCRdb under 2021. Context from the whole study: To relate T cell metrics to mutations and copy number aberrations, the same tumor regions underwent both TCR repertoire sequencing and whole-exome sequencing. Tumor TCR data were available for roughly 17 patients, and TCR data from both tumor and normal tissue were available for about 14 patients.

The donors were limited-stage small-cell lung cancer patients whose surgical resection took place in Hangzhou, China, between about 2007 and 2021. Every donor underwent upfront surgery with no preoperative chemotherapy or radiotherapy, and no donor received immunotherapy either before or after surgery. In the sequenced cohort of roughly 19 patients, every patient was either a smoker or a heavy second-hand smoker. Adjacent normal lung was taken at least 2 cm away from the tumor margin, and two pathologists confirmed by morphology that the adjacent normal lung was free of malignant cells. To characterize heterogeneity of the T cell repertoire, the study applied multi-region TCR-beta sequencing to resected limited-stage small-cell lung cancers and to tumor-adjacent lung tissue. Genomic DNA was extracted from FFPE tissue using the AllPrep DNA/RNA FFPE Kit (Qiagen). As concerns this clone: The antigen it binds to is not known. Nothing much larger sits one base from this clone, and base qualities are not available.

The immunoSEQ hsTCRB Kit, with multiplexed V- and J-gene primers, was used to amplify TCR-beta CDR3 regions from genomic DNA. Unique DNA barcodes were added in a second PCR, and the samples were pooled together with one negative control and one positive control. The pooled TCR-beta libraries were sequenced using a 150-cycle paired-end protocol on an Illumina MiSeq. The source study handled its data this way. Adaptive Biotechnologies processed the raw sequencing data into a report containing normalized, annotated TCR-beta repertoires. T-cell density was computed as TCR-beta templates normalized to usable DNA, which was estimated by amplifying housekeeping genes. Richness was the count of unique rearrangements, and clonality was defined as 1 minus Pielou's evenness. Sourced from immuneACCESS, this table was stored by TCRdb with only in-frame sequences that have V and J called. A share of the clones is absent; for the studies checked, an unresolved V gene accounts for under half, and the remainder has no known explanation. Clone size and the V and J calls come from that table; the DNA yielded D and trimming. The sample contains roughly 7,600 clones, roughly four fifths of them found a single time. The top ten clonotypes cover about 5% of the sample.

The cysteine opens and the phenylalanine closes a CDR3 of 15 amino acids. The retained sequence is limited to the CDR3, 45 bases, with the frame set at the first base. CDR1 MRHNA and CDR2 SNTAGT were looked up in the germline V gene. Trimmed from V: 10 bases; trimmed from J: 9 bases; junction bases lacking a gene match: 13. Summary of the overall study and its limitations: All specimens consisted of formalin-fixed paraffin-embedded tissue, which is known to introduce sequencing artifacts. Tumors had lower T-cell density, richness and clonality than adjacent lung tissue, though the difference in density was not significant. The study was limited by a small sample size because surgical resection is uncommon in small-cell lung cancer, and the findings require validation.

The origin of this receptor is a woman aged 50 to 60 with small cell lung cancer. Sequenced sample: normal tissue next to the tumor. The chain is assembled from TRBV6-4 and TRBJ2-1, with 12 central nucleotides matching TRBD2. The bases read TGTGCCAATAAACTAGCGGGAGGTGCGTGCGGTGAGCAGTTCTTC. This encodes CANKLAGGACGEQFF.